This record concerns one T cell receptor beta chain sequence. Profiled with immunoSEQ multiplex PCR; TCRdb holds only in-frame clones, not every one. The sample includes some 120,000 clones, more than 85% of them seen just once. This specimen belongs to a study of control samples from healthy donors and cancer patients. This CDR3 has 18 amino acids. The germline CDR1 and CDR2 sequences are SEHNR and FQNEAQ (reference sequence). V gave up 2 bases and J gave up 0 bases, with 14 bases separating them. This sequence joins TRBV7-9 and TRBJ2-6; no definite D call. The origin of this receptor is a man younger than 35 in good health. Sequenced sample: blood. CDR3 nucleotides: TGTGCCAGCAGCTTATGGGCACTGTATTCCTCTGGGGCCAACGTCCTGACTTTC. Translation gives CASSLWALYSSGANVLTF.